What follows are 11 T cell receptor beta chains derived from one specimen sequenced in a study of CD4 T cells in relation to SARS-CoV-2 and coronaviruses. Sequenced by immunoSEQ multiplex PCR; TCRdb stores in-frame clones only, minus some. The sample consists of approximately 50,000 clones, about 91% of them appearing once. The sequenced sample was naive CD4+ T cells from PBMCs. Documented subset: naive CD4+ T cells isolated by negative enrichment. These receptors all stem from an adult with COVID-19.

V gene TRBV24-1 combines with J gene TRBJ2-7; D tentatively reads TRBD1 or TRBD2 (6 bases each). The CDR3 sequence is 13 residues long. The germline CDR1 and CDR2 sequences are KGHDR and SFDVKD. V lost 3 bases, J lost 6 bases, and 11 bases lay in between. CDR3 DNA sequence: TGTGCCACCAGTGATGGCGGAGGGGGCGAGCAGTACTTC. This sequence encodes CATSDGGGGEQYF.

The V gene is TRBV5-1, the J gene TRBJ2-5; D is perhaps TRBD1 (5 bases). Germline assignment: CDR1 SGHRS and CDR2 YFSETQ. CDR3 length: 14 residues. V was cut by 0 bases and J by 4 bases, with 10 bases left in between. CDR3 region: CASSLEGVRETQYF. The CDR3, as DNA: TGCGCCAGCAGCTTGGAAGGGGTTAGAGAGACCCAGTACTTC.

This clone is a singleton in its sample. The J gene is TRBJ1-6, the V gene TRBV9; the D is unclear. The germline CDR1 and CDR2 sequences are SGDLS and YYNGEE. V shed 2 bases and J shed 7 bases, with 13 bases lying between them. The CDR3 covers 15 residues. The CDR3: CASSVGVSPNSPLHF. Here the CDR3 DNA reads TGTGCCAGCAGCGTTGGGGTCTCCCCCAATTCACCCCTCCACTTT.

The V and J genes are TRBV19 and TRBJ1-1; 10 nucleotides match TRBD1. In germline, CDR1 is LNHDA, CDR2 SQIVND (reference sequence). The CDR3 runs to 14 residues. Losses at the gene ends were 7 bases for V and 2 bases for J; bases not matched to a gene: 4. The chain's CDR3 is CASIKTGGNTEAFF. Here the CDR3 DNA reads TGTGCCAGTATTAAGACAGGGGGCAACACTGAAGCTTTCTTT.

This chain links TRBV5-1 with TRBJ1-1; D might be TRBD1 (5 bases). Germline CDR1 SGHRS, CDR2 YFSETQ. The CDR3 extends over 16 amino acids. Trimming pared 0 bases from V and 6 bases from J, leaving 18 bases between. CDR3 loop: CASSLGDVGGIAEAFF. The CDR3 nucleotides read TGCGCCAGCAGCTTGGGGGACGTGGGGGGTATCGCTGAAGCTTTCTTT.

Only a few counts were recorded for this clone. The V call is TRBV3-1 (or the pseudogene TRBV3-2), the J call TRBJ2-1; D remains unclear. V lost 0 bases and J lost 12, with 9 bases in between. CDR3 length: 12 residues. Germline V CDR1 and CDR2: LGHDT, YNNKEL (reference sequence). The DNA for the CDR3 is TGTGCCAGCAGCCAAGAGGCCCTGGGGCAGTTCTTC. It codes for CASSQEALGQFF.

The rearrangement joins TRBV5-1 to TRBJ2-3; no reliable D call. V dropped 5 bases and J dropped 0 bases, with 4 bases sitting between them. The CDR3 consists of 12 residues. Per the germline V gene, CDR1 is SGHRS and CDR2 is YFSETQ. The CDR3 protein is CASRISTDTQYF. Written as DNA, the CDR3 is TGCGCCAGCAGAATTAGCACAGATACGCAGTATTTT.

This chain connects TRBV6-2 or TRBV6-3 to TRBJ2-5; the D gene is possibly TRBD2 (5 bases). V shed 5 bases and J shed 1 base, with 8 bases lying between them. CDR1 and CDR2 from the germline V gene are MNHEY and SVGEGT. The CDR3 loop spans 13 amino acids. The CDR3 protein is CASSQDFQETQYF. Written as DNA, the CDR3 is TGTGCCAGCAGTCAGGACTTCCAAGAGACCCAGTACTTC.

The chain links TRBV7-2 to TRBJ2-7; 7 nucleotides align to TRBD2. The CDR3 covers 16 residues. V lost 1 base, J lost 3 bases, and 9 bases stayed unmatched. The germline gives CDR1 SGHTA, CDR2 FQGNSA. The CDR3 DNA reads TGTGCCAGCAGCTTAGATCGGTCTACTAGCGTCTACGAGCAGTACTTC. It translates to CASSLDRSTSVYEQYF.

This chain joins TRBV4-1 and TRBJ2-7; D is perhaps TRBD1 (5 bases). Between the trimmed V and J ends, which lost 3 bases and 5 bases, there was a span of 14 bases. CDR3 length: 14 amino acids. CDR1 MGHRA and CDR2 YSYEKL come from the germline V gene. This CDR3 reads CASSQPRQRHEQYF. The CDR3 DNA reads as TGCGCCAGCAGCCAGCCCAGACAGCGCCACGAGCAGTACTTC.

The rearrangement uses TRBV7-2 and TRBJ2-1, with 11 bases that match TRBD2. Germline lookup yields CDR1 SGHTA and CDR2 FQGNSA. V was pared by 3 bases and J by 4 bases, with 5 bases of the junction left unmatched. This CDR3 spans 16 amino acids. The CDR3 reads CASSFNLAGGYNEQFF. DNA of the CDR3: TGTGCCAGCAGCTTCAACCTAGCGGGAGGTTACAATGAGCAGTTCTTC.